These 18 T cell receptor beta chains share one sample of origin, sequenced in a study of brain metastases from non-small cell lung cancer. TCRdb's copy holds only in-frame clones and misses some; the assay was immunoSEQ multiplex PCR. Of around 2,400 clones in the sample, about 85% are singletons; the top ten hold 5% to 7.5%. The specimen was primary lung tumor tissue. These receptor sequences come from a donor aged 40 or over with non-small cell lung cancer.

The chain combines TRBV6-5 with TRBJ2-3; D remains ambiguous. The germline V gene has CDR1 MNHEY and CDR2 SVGAGI. The V gene lost 0 bases and the J gene lost 6 bases, with 7 bases spanning the gap. The CDR3 is 13 residues long. The CDR3 here is CASSYSGSDTQYF. CDR3 sequence (DNA): TGTGCCAGCAGTTACTCAGGGTCCGATACGCAGTATTTT.

In regard to this clone: Other DNA sequences in this sample translate to the same CDR3. This sequence joins TRBV4-1 and TRBJ2-7; 12 positions match TRBD2. This CDR3 spans 15 amino acids. CDR1 and CDR2 (germline): MGHRA, YSYEKL. The V segment lost 1 base and the J segment 7 bases; nucleotides outside the gene matches: 5. The CDR3 region has the DNA TGCGCCAGCAGCCAAGCGACTAGCGGGAGTCGGGAGCAGTACTTC. This gives the protein CASSQATSGSREQYF.

The chain employs TRBV7-3 and TRBJ1-1; D is undetermined. Trimming stripped 5 bases from V and 4 bases from J, with 11 bases between. Germline V gene sequence: CDR1 SGHTA, CDR2 FQGTGA. The length of the CDR3 is 13 residues. The CDR3 DNA reads TGTGCCAGCAGCCACCCCGAGGGCACTGAAGCTTTCTTT. Protein: CASSHPEGTEAFF.

This clone was seen only once. This chain links TRBV19 with TRBJ1-2; D gene ambiguous. The CDR3 consists of 12 residues. Germline V gene data show CDR1 as LNHDA and CDR2 as SQIVND (reference sequence). V was trimmed by 3 bases and J by 8 bases, leaving 10 bases between them. CDR3 coding DNA: TGTGCCAGTAGTATTAGGAGCGTGGGCTACACCTTC. Translating gives CASSIRSVGYTF.

This clone was observed a single time. This chain uses TRBV3-1 (or the pseudogene TRBV3-2) with TRBJ2-5; the D is unclear. Trimming removed 0 bases from V and 4 bases from J, with 9 bases in between. The CDR3 is made up of 14 amino acids. CDR1 is LGHDT, CDR2 YNNKEL, per germline (reference sequence). CDR3 in DNA: TGTGCCAGCAGCCAAGATAGCTACCCAGAGACCCAGTACTTC. Translation gives CASSQDSYPETQYF.

The chain is built from TRBV12-3 or TRBV12-4 and TRBJ2-1, with 8 bases that match TRBD1. The CDR3 has 11 amino acids. The V gene end was trimmed by 10 bases and the J gene end by 11 bases; junction bases not matched to a gene: 7. CDR3 DNA sequence: TGTGCCATCCAGGACAGGGAACAGCAGTTCTTC. Its translation is CAIQDREQQFF.

The chain couples TRBV6-4 to TRBJ2-3; possibly TRBD2 for D (7 bases). V was cut by 5 bases and J by 2 bases, with 14 bases left in between. Germline assignment: CDR1 MRHNA and CDR2 SNTAGT. The CDR3 spans 15 residues. The CDR3 here is CASSFGGLDTDTQYF. The CDR3 DNA follows: TGTGCCAGCAGTTTCGGGGGGCTTGACACAGATACGCAGTATTTT.

The genes are TRBV11-3 and TRBJ1-4, with TRBD1 as a possible D gene (5 bases). This CDR3 is built from 13 residues. Germline CDR1 and CDR2: SGHNT and YENEEA. Trimming removed 2 bases from V and 8 bases from J, with 9 bases in between. The CDR3: CASSLRGGEKLFF. The CDR3, as DNA: TGTGCCAGCAGCTTAAGGGGAGGCGAAAAACTGTTTTTT.

V is TRBV7-8 and J is TRBJ2-7, with a possible D match to TRBD2 (5 bases). Germline loops: CDR1 SGHVS, CDR2 FQNEAQ. The CDR3 covers 12 residues. Trimming took 6 bases from V and 6 from J, leaving 12 bases between them. The CDR3 here is CASSHGVREQYF. In DNA, the CDR3 is TGTGCCAGCAGTCACGGGGTGCGCGAGCAGTACTTC.

This clone showed up just once. The chain uses TRBV10-3 and TRBJ2-5; no firm D call. With 3 bases removed from V and 1 base from J, the gap between germline ends came to 3 bases. CDR1 is ENHRY and CDR2 is SYGVKD in the germline V gene. The length of the CDR3 is 12 residues. Here the CDR3 DNA reads TGTGCCATCAGTGACCCCCAAGAGACCCAGTACTTC. It yields the protein CAISDPQETQYF.

The chain couples TRBV5-6 to TRBJ1-5, with D perhaps TRBD1 (6 bases). The germline V gene has CDR1 SGHDT and CDR2 YYEEEE. This CDR3 is 14 amino acids long. The V and J ends lost 2 bases and 4 bases respectively, with 10 bases between them. The CDR3 here is CASSFFRGNQPQHF. The DNA of the CDR3 is TGTGCCAGCAGCTTTTTCAGGGGTAATCAGCCCCAGCATTTT.

The chain employs TRBV6-5 and TRBJ2-1; 7 nucleotides line up with TRBD2. The length of the CDR3 is 15 residues. The germline V gene encodes CDR1 MNHEY and CDR2 SVGAGI. V lost 2 bases to trimming and J lost 2 bases; unmatched junction nucleotides: 3. The CDR3 protein is CASSYVAGAYNEQFF. The CDR3 nucleotides are TGTGCCAGCAGTTACGTGGCGGGAGCCTACAATGAGCAGTTCTTC.

The chain uses TRBV15 and TRBJ2-1; the match to TRBD1 covers 7 bases. Germline trimming cut 4 bases from V and 4 bases from J; bases unmatched to any gene: 10. This CDR3 is built from 16 residues. Germline loops: CDR1 LNHNV, CDR2 YYDKDF (reference sequence). CDR3 in DNA: TGTGCCACCAGCACTACTTACAGGGGCCAATACAATGAGCAGTTCTTC. Its translation: CATSTTYRGQYNEQFF.

V gene TRBV5-1 combines with J gene TRBJ1-1; 7 nucleotides align to TRBD1. V was clipped by 5 bases and J by 4 bases; unmatched bases: 8. CDR1 and CDR2 from the germline V gene are SGHRS and YFSETQ. The CDR3 has 14 amino acids. The CDR3 region has the DNA TGCGCCAGCAGAACGACAGGGATGGGCACTGAAGCTTTCTTT. Residues: CASRTTGMGTEAFF.

This chain links TRBV19 with TRBJ1-4; 7 positions agree with TRBD1. Germline V lookup: CDR1 LNHDA, CDR2 SQIVND (reference sequence). Trimming removed 4 bases from V and 8 bases from J; junction bases left unmatched: 13. The CDR3 spans 16 residues. In nucleotides, the CDR3 is TGTGCCAGTAGTACAAACAGGGGTCTCGCCCTGGAAAAACTGTTTTTT. Translating it yields CASSTNRGLALEKLFF.

With respect to this clone: This sample includes further DNA sequences coding for the same CDR3. V is TRBV4-2 and J is TRBJ2-7; 9 bases map to TRBD2. The CDR3 loop spans 15 amino acids. Germline CDR1 and CDR2: LGHNA and YNFKEQ. V trimming: 3 bases; J trimming: 4 bases; junction bases outside the gene matches: 7. The CDR3 region is CASSHSSGDSYEQYF. CDR3 sequence (DNA): TGTGCCAGCAGCCATTCTAGCGGGGATTCTTACGAGCAGTACTTC.

J is TRBJ1-1 and V is TRBV5-1; the D is unclear. Looked up from germline, CDR1 is SGHRS and CDR2 is YFSETQ. Trimming took off 0 bases at V and 3 bases at J, with 9 bases between the two ends. The CDR3 is 14 amino acids. In nucleotides, the CDR3 is TGCGCCAGCAGCTTGGAGCGTGCGGACACTGAAGCTTTCTTT. Translated: CASSLERADTEAFF.

V usage is TRBV29-1 and J usage is TRBJ1-6; D gene unclear. This CDR3 has 13 residues. The germline CDR1 and CDR2 sequences are SQVTM and ANQGSEA. V gave up 4 bases and J gave up 6 bases, with 10 bases separating them. The CDR3 DNA is TGCAGCGTTGTAGTAGGGCCTAATTCACCCCTCCACTTT. Protein product: CSVVVGPNSPLHF.